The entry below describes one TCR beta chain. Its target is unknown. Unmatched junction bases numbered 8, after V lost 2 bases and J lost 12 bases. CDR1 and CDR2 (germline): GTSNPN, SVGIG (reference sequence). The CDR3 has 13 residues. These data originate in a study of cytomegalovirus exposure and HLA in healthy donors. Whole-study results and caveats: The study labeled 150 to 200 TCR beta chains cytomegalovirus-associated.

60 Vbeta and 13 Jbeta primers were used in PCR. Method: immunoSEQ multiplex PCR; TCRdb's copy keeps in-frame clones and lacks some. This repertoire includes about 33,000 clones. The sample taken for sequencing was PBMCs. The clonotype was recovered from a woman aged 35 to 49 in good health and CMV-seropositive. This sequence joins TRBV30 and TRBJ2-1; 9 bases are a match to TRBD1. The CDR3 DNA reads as TGTGCCTGGAGTTATTGGACAGGGGAACGGCAGTTCTTC. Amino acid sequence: CAWSYWTGERQFF.